The 21 T cell receptor beta chains in this list originate from one sample, sequenced in a study of shared clonotypes between healthy human individuals. TCRdb keeps only in-frame clones here, not all; method: immunoSEQ multiplex PCR. Of 1.6 million or so clones in the sample, approximately 98.5% are singletons; the top ten hold about 0.35%. Material for sequencing was naive CD4+ T cells sorted from blood. As to subset: CD45RA+ positively selected. The receptors were gathered from a man aged 25 to 45 in good health.

The V call is TRBV25-1, the J call TRBJ2-3, with D tentatively TRBD2 (6 bases). CDR1 is MGHDK and CDR2 is SYGVNS in the germline V gene. Trimming removed 1 base from V and 2 bases from J, with 13 bases in between. CDR3 size: 16 residues. The chain's CDR3 is CASSEWAGRNTDTQYF. The CDR3 nucleotides are TGTGCCAGCAGTGAATGGGCGGGACGTAACACAGATACGCAGTATTTT.

The chain carries TRBV28 and TRBJ2-7, with D unresolved. V shed 10 bases and J shed 7 bases, with 14 bases lying between them. The germline V gene has CDR1 MDHEN and CDR2 SYDVKM. The CDR3 is 11 amino acids. For the CDR3, the DNA is TGTGCCACCCATAATCAGGTTGAGCAGTACTTC. Amino acids: CATHNQVEQYF. Supplemented by reference TRBV28 and TRBJ2-7, the full variable domain reads DVKVTQSSRYLVKRTGEKVFLECVQDMDHENMFWYRQDPGLGLRLIYFSYDVKMKEKGDIPEGYSVSREKKERFSLILESASTNQTSMYLCATHNQVEQYFGPGTRLTVT.

The CDR3 region has the DNA TGTGCCAGCAGGCGGACTAGCGGGAGATCCTACAATGAGCAGTTCTTC. Amino acid sequence: CASRRTSGRSYNEQFF. V is TRBV11-2 and J is TRBJ2-1, with 13 bases lining up with TRBD2. Per germline, CDR1 SGHAT and CDR2 FQNNGV. With V trimmed by 6 bases and J by 1 base, 3 bases remained unmatched. There are 16 residues in the CDR3.

This chain links TRBV30 with TRBJ1-2; 11 bases are a match to TRBD1. This CDR3 contains 15 residues. V was pared by 2 bases and J by 6 bases, with 8 bases of the junction left unmatched. Germline CDR1 is GTSNPN and CDR2 is SVGIG (reference sequence). The CDR3 region is CAWSSTDRGRDGYTF. Written as DNA, the CDR3 is TGTGCCTGGAGTTCAACGGACAGGGGGCGCGATGGCTACACCTTC.

This clone appeared once. The CDR3 DNA reads TGTGCCAGCAGGGTTCACCCCAACTACGAGCAGTACTTC. Its translation: CASRVHPNYEQYF. This chain connects TRBV2 to TRBJ2-7; D remains ambiguous. V was clipped by 6 bases and J by 3 bases, with 12 bases between them. The CDR3 is 13 amino acids. Germline values: CDR1 SNHLY, CDR2 FYNNEI. Full variable domain (rest looked up from reference TRBV2 and TRBJ2-7): EPEVTQTPSHQVTQMGQEVILRCVPISNHLYFYWYRQILGQKVEFLVSFYNNEISEKSEIFDDQFSVERPDGSNFTLKIRSTKLEDSAMYFCASRVHPNYEQYFGPGTRLTVT.

As regards this clone: Other nucleotide sequences from this sample produce the same CDR3. The CDR3: CASSRTGPNTEAFF. CDR3 bases: TGCGCCAGCAGCAGGACAGGACCGAACACTGAAGCTTTCTTT. The gene calls are TRBV5-1 and TRBJ1-1, with 7 bases that match TRBD1. The CDR3 is 14 residues long. Germline V gene data show CDR1 as SGHRS and CDR2 as YFSETQ. The ends lost 4 bases at V and 1 base at J; junction bases unmatched: 4.

This sequence joins TRBV23-1 and TRBJ2-7, with D unresolved. TRBV23-1 falls under the ORF class, with uncertain function. Trimming took off 7 bases at V and 3 bases at J, with 25 bases between the two ends. The CDR3 covers 17 residues. The CDR3 spells CASIVGSAAAENYEQYF. CDR3 nucleotides: TGCGCCAGCATCGTGGGCTCCGCCGCCGCAGAAAACTACGAGCAGTACTTC.

The CDR3, as DNA: TGTGCCAGCAGCTCGGGACAGGTCCAAGAGACCCAGTACTTC. Its translation is CASSSGQVQETQYF. The rearrangement links TRBV5-4 to TRBJ2-5; 8 positions agree with TRBD1. V gave up 3 bases and J gave up 1 base; unmatched junction bases: 2. Germline CDR1 is SGHNT and CDR2 is YYREEE (reference sequence). The CDR3 has 14 amino acids.

This clone was detected only once. This chain joins TRBV5-1 and TRBJ2-1; D gene ambiguous. Germline-derived CDR1 and CDR2 are SGHRS and YFSETQ. This CDR3 has 17 residues. The ends were cut back, 0 bases at V and 0 bases at J, with 13 bases in the middle. Here the CDR3 reads CASSLGVSSGSYNEQFF. The CDR3 nucleotides read TGCGCCAGCAGCTTGGGGGTTAGCTCAGGCTCCTACAATGAGCAGTTCTTC.

This chain links TRBV11-2 with TRBJ2-2; no firm D call. Deletions cut 6 bases from V and 6 bases from J, with 14 bases between. Germline V gene sequence: CDR1 SGHAT, CDR2 FQNNGV. The length of the CDR3 is 14 residues. The CDR3 coding sequence is TGTGCCAGCAGGCCCTCGTGGGTACCCGGGGAGCTGTTTTTT. Amino acids: CASRPSWVPGELFF.

The V call is TRBV5-4, the J call TRBJ1-3, with 8 bases aligning to TRBD1. CDR3 length equals 19 residues. Germline loops: CDR1 SGHNT, CDR2 YYREEE (reference sequence). Trimming at V came to 0 bases and at J to 4 bases, leaving 15 bases not matched to a gene. CDR3 loop: CASSLVSGGVGPLGNTIYF. CDR3 DNA sequence: TGTGCCAGCAGCTTGGTGTCAGGGGGCGTTGGGCCTCTGGGAAACACCATATATTTT.

This chain links TRBV28 with TRBJ2-1; TRBD2 aligns across 8 bases. CDR3 size: 16 residues. The ends lost 2 bases at V and 4 bases at J; junction bases unmatched: 7. Germline V gene sequence: CDR1 MDHEN, CDR2 SYDVKM. The CDR3 spells CASSLTGGPRYNEQFF. The CDR3 nucleotides read TGTGCCAGCAGTTTAACGGGAGGGCCGCGATACAATGAGCAGTTCTTC.

The sample holds one count of this clone. The CDR3 coding sequence is TGTGCCAGCAGGTGGAGAGGCACAGATACGCAGTATTTT. Its translation is CASRWRGTDTQYF. The chain uses TRBV27 and TRBJ2-3; D gene unclear. CDR3 length equals 13 residues. Trimming left V 6 bases short and J 1 base short, with 8 bases between. The V gene's germline CDR1 is MNHEY and CDR2 SMNVEV (reference sequence).

The chain joins TRBV5-1 to TRBJ2-4; 13 bases align to TRBD2. The CDR3 runs 15 residues. The germline V gene has CDR1 SGHRS and CDR2 YFSETQ. The J segment lost 10 bases and the V segment lost 1 base, leaving 5 bases of the junction unmatched. CDR3 region: CASSLTGLAGVIQYF. In DNA form, the CDR3 reads TGCGCCAGCAGCTTGACCGGACTAGCGGGAGTAATTCAGTACTTC.

The V and J genes are TRBV5-1 and TRBJ2-5, with D possibly called TRBD1 or TRBD2 (5 bases each). Germline CDR1 and CDR2: SGHRS and YFSETQ. The germline V and J ends were trimmed by 4 bases and 3 bases, with 13 bases remaining between them. The length of the CDR3 is 14 residues. CDR3 amino acids: CASSPGPTEETQYF. The CDR3, as DNA: TGCGCCAGCAGCCCGGGACCTACGGAAGAGACCCAGTACTTC.

The chain combines TRBV11-2 with TRBJ2-7; the D gene is possibly TRBD2 (6 bases). The V gene's germline CDR1 is SGHAT and CDR2 FQNNGV. The CDR3 covers 17 residues. With 0 bases removed from V and 6 bases from J, the gap between germline ends came to 21 bases. The CDR3 protein is CASSLERRGLGLGEQYF. DNA for the CDR3: TGTGCCAGCAGCTTAGAGCGCCGGGGGTTGGGGCTAGGCGAGCAGTACTTC.

This chain uses TRBV25-1 with TRBJ2-1, with D perhaps given as TRBD1 or TRBD2 (6 bases each). Germline V lookup: CDR1 MGHDK, CDR2 SYGVNS. Trimming cost V 4 bases and J 8 bases, with 21 bases left between them. The CDR3 length is 16 residues. The CDR3 region has the DNA TGTGCCAGCAGTGGCCCCTTCGGGGGCAGGGCTGATGAGCAGTTCTTC. It yields the protein CASSGPFGGRADEQFF.

DNA for the CDR3: TGCAGCGTTGAGGGCAGGGTCCTCGAGGGCTACACCTTC. This encodes CSVEGRVLEGYTF. V is TRBV29-1 and J is TRBJ1-2, with D maybe TRBD1 (5 bases). Germline values: CDR1 SQVTM, CDR2 ANQGSEA. The CDR3 loop spans 13 amino acids. Trimming took 3 bases from V and 8 from J, leaving 16 bases between them. The variable domain in full, completed from reference TRBV29-1 and TRBJ1-2, reads SAVISQKPSRDICQRGTSLTIQCQVDSQVTMMFWYRQQPGQSLTLIATANQGSEATYESGFVIDKFPISRPNLTFSTLTVSNMSPEDSSIYLCSVEGRVLEGYTFGSGTRLTVV.

Notes on this clone: The sample has other DNA sequences that encode this CDR3 too. V and J are TRBV18 and TRBJ2-3, with D hard to call. The CDR3 has 14 amino acids. Per the germline V gene, CDR1 is KGHSH and CDR2 is LQKENI. Trimming removed 3 bases from V and 6 bases from J, with 13 bases in between. In DNA form, the CDR3 reads TGTGCCAGCTCACCCCTTTTGGCTGGGGATACGCAGTATTTT. Encoded protein: CASSPLLAGDTQYF.

The chain recombines TRBV5-4 with TRBJ2-3; D unclear. The CDR3 runs 12 residues. With 0 bases removed from V and 4 bases from J, the gap between germline ends came to 3 bases. Germline V gives CDR1 SGHNT, CDR2 YYREEE (reference sequence). The CDR3 here is CASSLGADTQYF. In nucleotides, the CDR3 is TGTGCCAGCAGCTTGGGAGCAGATACGCAGTATTTT.

This rearrangement joins TRBV6-6 to TRBJ2-5; D perhaps matches TRBD2 (5 bases). This CDR3 is built from 15 residues. CDR1 MNHNY and CDR2 SVGAGI come from the germline V gene (reference sequence). Trimming removed 6 bases at V and 1 base at J, with 15 bases between. The DNA for the CDR3 is TGTGCCAGCAGCCCTCCCGGGGTACTCCAAGAGACCCAGTACTTC. Translated, it gives CASSPPGVLQETQYF.